One and the same sample provided the 5 T cell receptor beta chains below, sequenced in a study of T cell clonotyping in hematopoietic cell transplantation. The table came from immunoSEQ multiplex PCR; TCRdb's copy has only in-frame clones and leaves some out. This table holds thousands of clones, approximately 90% found once. This specimen consisted of peripheral blood mononuclear cells, obtained 100 days after allogeneic stem cell transplant. All receptors derive from a female patient aged 50 to 65 who had an allogeneic stem cell transplant from an unrelated donor, so T cells may come from the graft donor. Some clones in this sample may be carry-over from other donors' samples.

The chain has TRBV27 and TRBJ2-7, with a possible D match to TRBD2 (6 bases). CDR1 and CDR2 from the germline V gene are MNHEY and SMNVEV (reference sequence). V lost 6 bases and J lost 0, with 18 bases in between. The CDR3 is 16 residues long. The CDR3 loop reads CASRPGLGGGSYEQYF. The CDR3 DNA sequence: TGTGCCAGCAGGCCGGGGTTGGGGGGAGGCTCCTACGAGCAGTACTTC.

The chain carries TRBV19 and TRBJ1-2; D remains ambiguous. This CDR3 has 15 residues. V dropped 4 bases and J dropped 7 bases, with 19 bases sitting between them. CDR1 and CDR2 (germline): LNHDA, SQIVND (reference sequence). The CDR3 nucleotides are TGTGCCAGTAGTAACCCTGCGGAAGGGTCTGGTGGCTACACCTTC. Its translation: CASSNPAEGSGGYTF.

This clone came up once. The rearrangement joins TRBV7-3 to TRBJ2-2; D is ambiguous. Per germline, CDR1 SGHTA and CDR2 FQGTGA. Trimming took 3 bases from V and 8 from J, leaving 10 bases between them. CDR3 length: 13 residues. The CDR3 nucleotides read TGTGCCAGCAGCTTGATGGGATTAGGGGAGCTGTTTTTT. Encoded protein: CASSLMGLGELFF.

The chain is built from TRBV30 and TRBJ2-3; 13 bases match TRBD2. This CDR3 contains 16 residues. Germline CDR1 and CDR2: GTSNPN and SVGIG (reference sequence). J was trimmed by 6 bases and V by 2 bases; bases with no gene match: 8. The CDR3 here is CAWSLGLAGARDTQYF. The CDR3 DNA reads as TGTGCCTGGAGTTTAGGACTAGCGGGGGCCAGGGATACGCAGTATTTT.

The rearrangement links TRBV6-1 to TRBJ2-1; maybe TRBD1 (6 bases). The length of the CDR3 is 15 residues. V was trimmed by 5 bases and J by 3 bases, leaving 14 bases between them. Per the germline V gene, CDR1 is MNHNS and CDR2 is SASEGT. CDR3 coding DNA: TGTGCCAGCAGTTCTTTACGACAGGACTACAATGAGCAGTTCTTC. Translation gives CASSSLRQDYNEQFF.